This TCR beta chain was captured in a study of vaccination and CD4 T cells after COVID-19. On the study more broadly: The stimulus for the cells was overlapping spike peptides derived from SARS-CoV-2, HCoV-NL63, HCoV-OC43 and HCoV-229E.

The Oncomine TCR Beta short-read assay sequenced DNA from cultured CD4+ T cells. TCRdb itself ran the PCR reads through MiXCR, one entry per CDR3 protein. Of some 14,000 distinct CDR3 sequences in the sample, about a fifth are singletons; the top ten hold around 12%. Of note for this clonotype: Its antigen remains unidentified.

Treatment given: approximately nine-day PBMC culture with coronavirus spike peptide pools or control peptides (ViraFEST assay). V lost 4 bases and J lost 2, with 15 bases in between. Germline V CDR1 and CDR2: DFQATT, SNEGSKA (reference sequence). The CDR3 is 15 amino acids. The V gene is TRBV20-1, the J gene TRBJ1-5; TRBD1 might be the D (6 bases). This receptor was identified in a human donor who received a COVID-19 vaccine. This specimen consisted of CD4+ T cells from blood, cultured in vitro, obtained before SARS-CoV-2 vaccination. CDR3 sequence (DNA): TGCAGTGCTAAAGTACAGGGCGAGCGCAATCAGCCCCAGCATTTT. As protein: CSAKVQGERNQPQHF.